This T cell receptor (beta chain) was found in a study of blood T cell repertoires in COVID-19. This table comes from immunoSEQ multiplex PCR, and its TCRdb copy is limited to in-frame clones, with some not included. The table lists 490,000 or so clones, 80% to 90% of them singletons. Participants, about 18 to 95 years old, spanned under 30 US areas. Sequencing was performed on PBMCs or T cells enriched from blood (not recorded which). The TCR originated in an older woman who had recovered from COVID-19.

The CDR3 loop is CASSGSTGSPLHF. The DNA of the CDR3 is TGTGCCAGCAGCGGGTCGACAGGCTCACCCCTCCACTTT. The V gene is TRBV7-9, the J gene TRBJ1-6; tentatively, D is TRBD1 (6 bases). The ends were cut back, 5 bases at V and 10 bases at J, with 12 bases in the middle. This CDR3 has 13 residues. In germline, CDR1 is SEHNR, CDR2 FQNEAQ (reference sequence). Supplemented by reference TRBV7-9 and TRBJ1-6, the full variable domain reads DTGVSQNPRHKITKRGQNVTFRCDPISEHNRLYWYRQTLGQGPEFLTYFQNEAQLEKSRLLSDRFSAERPKGSFSTLEIQRTEQGDSAMYLCASSGSTGSPLHFGNGTRLTVT.